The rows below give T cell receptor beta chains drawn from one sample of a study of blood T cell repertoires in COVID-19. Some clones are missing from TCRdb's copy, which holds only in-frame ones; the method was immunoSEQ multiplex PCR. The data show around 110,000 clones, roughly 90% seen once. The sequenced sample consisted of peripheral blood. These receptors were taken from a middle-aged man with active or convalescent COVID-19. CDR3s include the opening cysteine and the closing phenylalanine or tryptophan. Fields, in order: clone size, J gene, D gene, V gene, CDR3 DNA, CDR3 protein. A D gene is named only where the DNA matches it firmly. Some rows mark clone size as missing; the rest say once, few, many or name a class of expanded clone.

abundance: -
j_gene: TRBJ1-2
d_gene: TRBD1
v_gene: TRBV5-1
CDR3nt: TGCGCCAGCAGCTCCGACAGGGGCAACTATGGCTACACCTTC
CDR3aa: CASSSDRGNYGYTF

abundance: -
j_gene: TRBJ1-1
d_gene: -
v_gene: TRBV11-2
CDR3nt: TGTGCCAGCAGCTTAGCTGCCGGACATAGGGCGAACACTGAAGCTTTCTTT
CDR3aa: CASSLAAGHRANTEAFF

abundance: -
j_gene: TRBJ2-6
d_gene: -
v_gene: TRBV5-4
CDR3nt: TGTGCCAGCAGCGATGGCAGGGCAAGATCTGGGGCCAACGTCCTGACTTTC
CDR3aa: CASSDGRARSGANVLTF

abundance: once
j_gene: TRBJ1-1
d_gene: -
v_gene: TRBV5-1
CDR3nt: TGCGCCAGCAGCTCCGGACAAACTGAAGCTTTCTTT
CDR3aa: CASSSGQTEAFF

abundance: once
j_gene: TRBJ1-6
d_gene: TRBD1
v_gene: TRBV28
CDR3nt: TGTGCCAGCAGTTTTATGCAGGGGGCTCAAAATTCACCCCTCCACTTT
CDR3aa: CASSFMQGAQNSPLHF

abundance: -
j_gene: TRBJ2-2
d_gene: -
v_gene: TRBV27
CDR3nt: TGTGCCAGCACCGGTACAGGGAAGAACGGGGAGCTGTTTTTT
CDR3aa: CASTGTGKNGELFF

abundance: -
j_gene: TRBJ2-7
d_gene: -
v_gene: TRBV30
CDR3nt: TGTGCCTGGAGTGTTTCCAGTCTGATCTACGAGCAGTACTTC
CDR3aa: CAWSVSSLIYEQYF

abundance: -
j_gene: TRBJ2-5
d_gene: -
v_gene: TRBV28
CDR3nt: TGTGCCAGCAGTTTACCCATGGCGGACCAGTACTTC
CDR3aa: CASSLPMADQYF

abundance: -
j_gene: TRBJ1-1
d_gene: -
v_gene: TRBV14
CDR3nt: TGTGCCAGCAGCCAAGCCATTTTGAACACTGAAGCTTTCTTT
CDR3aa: CASSQAILNTEAFF

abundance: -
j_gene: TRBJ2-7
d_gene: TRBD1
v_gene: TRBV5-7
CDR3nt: TGTGCCAGCAGCCCGGAACACCGGCAGGGGGCGGACGAGCAGTACTTC
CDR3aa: CASSPEHRQGADEQYF

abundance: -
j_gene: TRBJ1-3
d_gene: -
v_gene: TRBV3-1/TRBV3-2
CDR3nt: TGTGCCAGCAGCCTGACAGTTCTCTCTGGAAACACCATATATTTT
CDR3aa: CASSLTVLSGNTIYF

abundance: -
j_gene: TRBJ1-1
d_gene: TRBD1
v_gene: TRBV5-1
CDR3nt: TGCGCCAGCACCACGACAGGGGGCGGAGACCCTGAAGCTTTCTTT
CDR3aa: CASTTTGGGDPEAFF

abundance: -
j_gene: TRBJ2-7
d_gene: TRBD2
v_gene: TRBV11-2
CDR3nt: TGTGCCAGCAGCAGACTAGCGGGAAACCCCTACGAGCAGTACTTC
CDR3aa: CASSRLAGNPYEQYF

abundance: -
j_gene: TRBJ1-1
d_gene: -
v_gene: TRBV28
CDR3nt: TGTGCCAGCAGCCGGGGGGGCGCGGGGGCTTTCTTT
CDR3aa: CASSRGGAGAFF

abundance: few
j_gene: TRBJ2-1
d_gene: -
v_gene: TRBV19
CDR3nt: TGTGCCAGTACCCAAATGGGCGGGTCCTTCTACAATGAGCAGTTCTTC
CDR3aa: CASTQMGGSFYNEQFF

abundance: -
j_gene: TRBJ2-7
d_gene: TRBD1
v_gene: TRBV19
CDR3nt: TGTGCCAGTAGTACCCCCGGGACAGGGGTTTACGAGCAGTACTTC
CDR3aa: CASSTPGTGVYEQYF

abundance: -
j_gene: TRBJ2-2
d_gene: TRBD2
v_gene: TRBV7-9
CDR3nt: TGTGCCAGCAGCCGAACGACTAGCGTCAGAGATTCCGGGGAGCTGTTTTTT
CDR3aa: CASSRTTSVRDSGELFF

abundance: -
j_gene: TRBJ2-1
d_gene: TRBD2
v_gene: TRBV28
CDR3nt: TGTGCCAGCAGTTTTTGGGGACTAGCGGGAGGGACCTACAATGAGCAGTTCTTC
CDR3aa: CASSFWGLAGGTYNEQFF

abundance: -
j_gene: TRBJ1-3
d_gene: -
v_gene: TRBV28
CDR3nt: TGTGCCAGCAGCCTTACAGGTGAACTGCTAGGAAACACCATATATTTT
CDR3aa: CASSLTGELLGNTIYF

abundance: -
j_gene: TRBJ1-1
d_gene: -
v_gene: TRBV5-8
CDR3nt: TGTGCCAGCAACGCCGGCCCCTCCAGGCTGAACACTGAAGCTTTCTTT
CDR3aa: CASNAGPSRLNTEAFF

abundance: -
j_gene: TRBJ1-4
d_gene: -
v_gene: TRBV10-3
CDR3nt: TGTGCCATCCGTGGGGGACTGGGGAATGAAAAACTGTTTTTT
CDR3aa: CAIRGGLGNEKLFF

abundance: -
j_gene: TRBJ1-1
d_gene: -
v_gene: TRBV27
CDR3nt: TGTGCCAGCAGCACATCTTTGCAGAAAAACACTGAAGCTTTCTTT
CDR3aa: CASSTSLQKNTEAFF

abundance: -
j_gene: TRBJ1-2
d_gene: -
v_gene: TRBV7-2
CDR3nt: TGTGCCAGCAGCTCCTTCGTGGGCGGGGGCTACACCTTC
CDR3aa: CASSSFVGGGYTF

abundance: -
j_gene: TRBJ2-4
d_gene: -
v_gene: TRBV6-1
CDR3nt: TGTGCCAGCAGTGACTACCTGGACACGACTCCTCAAGCCAAAAACATTCAGTACTTC
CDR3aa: CASSDYLDTTPQAKNIQYF

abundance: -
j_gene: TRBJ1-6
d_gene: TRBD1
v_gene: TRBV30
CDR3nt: TGTGCCGCGGTGCCGGGACAGGGACGGCCCCTCCACTTT
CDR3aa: CAAVPGQGRPLHF

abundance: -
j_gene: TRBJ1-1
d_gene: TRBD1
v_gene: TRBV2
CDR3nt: TGTGCCAGCAGCGGACAGGGTGGGTCGACTGAAGCTTTCTTT
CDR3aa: CASSGQGGSTEAFF

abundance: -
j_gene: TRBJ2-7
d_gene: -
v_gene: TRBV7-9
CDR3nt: TGTGCCAGCAGCCTCAGGGTATCGGAAAACGAGCAGTACTTC
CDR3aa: CASSLRVSENEQYF

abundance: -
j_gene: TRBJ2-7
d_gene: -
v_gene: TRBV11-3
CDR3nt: TGTGCCAGCAGCTTTACTCTGTCGGGCGAGCAGTACTTC
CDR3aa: CASSFTLSGEQYF

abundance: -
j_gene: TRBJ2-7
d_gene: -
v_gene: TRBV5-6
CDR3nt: TGTGCCAGCAGCTTGATGGCAGGCCAAACCTACGAGCAGTACTTC
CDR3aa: CASSLMAGQTYEQYF

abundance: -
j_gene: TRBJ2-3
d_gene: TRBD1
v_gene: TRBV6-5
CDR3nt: TGTGCCAGCAGCAATGGACAGGGGCCCACAGATACGCAGTATTTT
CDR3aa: CASSNGQGPTDTQYF

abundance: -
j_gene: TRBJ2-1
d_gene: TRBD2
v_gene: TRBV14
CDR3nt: TGTGCCAGCAGCCCAGCGGTACTAGCGGGAAATGAGCAGTTCTTC
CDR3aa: CASSPAVLAGNEQFF

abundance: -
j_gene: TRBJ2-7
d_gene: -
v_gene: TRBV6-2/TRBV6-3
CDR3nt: TGTGCCAGCAGTTACCCCTGGACAGCCGAGCAGTACTTC
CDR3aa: CASSYPWTAEQYF

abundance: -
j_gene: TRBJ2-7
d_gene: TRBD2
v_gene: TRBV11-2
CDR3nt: TGTGCCAGCAGCTCAAATGGACTAGGACTTTACGAGCAGTACTTC
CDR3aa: CASSSNGLGLYEQYF

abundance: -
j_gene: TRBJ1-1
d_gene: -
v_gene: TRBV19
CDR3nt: TGTGCCAGTAGTATTGTTGCGGGTCTCTCTGAAGCTTTCTTT
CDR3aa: CASSIVAGLSEAFF

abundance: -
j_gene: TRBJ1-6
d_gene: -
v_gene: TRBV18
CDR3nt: TGTGCCAGCTCAGACACAAATTCACCCCTCCACTTT
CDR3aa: CASSDTNSPLHF

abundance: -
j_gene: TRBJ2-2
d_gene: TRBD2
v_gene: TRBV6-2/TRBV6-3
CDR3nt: TGTGCCAGCAGGCCTAATAGCGGGGAGTCCGGGGAGCTGTTTTTT
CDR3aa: CASRPNSGESGELFF

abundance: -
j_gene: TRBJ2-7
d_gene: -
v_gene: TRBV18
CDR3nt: TGTGCCAGCTCACCAAGGAGCGGCTACGAGCAGTACTTC
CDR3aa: CASSPRSGYEQYF

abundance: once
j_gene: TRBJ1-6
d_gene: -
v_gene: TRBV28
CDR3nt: TGTGCCAGCAGTTCTCAGGTCCTCTCCTATAATTCACCCCTCCACTTT
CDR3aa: CASSSQVLSYNSPLHF

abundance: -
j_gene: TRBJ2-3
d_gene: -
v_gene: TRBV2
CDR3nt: TGTGCCAGCAGTGTCTTCACAGATACGCAGTATTTT
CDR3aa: CASSVFTDTQYF

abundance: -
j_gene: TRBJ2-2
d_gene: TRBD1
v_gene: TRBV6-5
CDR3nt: TGTGCCAGCAGAACTAGGGACAGACTAACCGGGGAGCTGTTTTTT
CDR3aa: CASRTRDRLTGELFF

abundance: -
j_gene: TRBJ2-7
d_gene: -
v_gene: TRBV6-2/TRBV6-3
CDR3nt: TGTGCCAGCAGTTTCTCGACAGAATACGAGCAGTACTTC
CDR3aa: CASSFSTEYEQYF

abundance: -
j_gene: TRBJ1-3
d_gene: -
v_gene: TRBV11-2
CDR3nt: TGTGCCAGCAGCTTGGCCATAGCGGGGGGAAACACCATATATTTT
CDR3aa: CASSLAIAGGNTIYF

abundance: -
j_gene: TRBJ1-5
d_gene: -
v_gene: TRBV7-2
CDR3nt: TGTGCCAGCAGCTTAGCGGGAGGCAGCAATCAGCCCCAGCATTTT
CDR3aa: CASSLAGGSNQPQHF

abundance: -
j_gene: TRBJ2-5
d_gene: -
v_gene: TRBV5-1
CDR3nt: TGCGCCAGCAGCTTGTGGTCAGAAGAGACCCAGTACTTC
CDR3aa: CASSLWSEETQYF

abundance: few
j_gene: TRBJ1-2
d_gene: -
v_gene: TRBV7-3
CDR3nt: TGTGCCAGCAGCTTATGGAGGCTTGAGGGCTACACCTTC
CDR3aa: CASSLWRLEGYTF

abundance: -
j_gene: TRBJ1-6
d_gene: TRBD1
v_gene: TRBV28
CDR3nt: TGTGCCAGCAGTTTAACCCGACAGGGGGCCTATTCACCCCTCCACTTT
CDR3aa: CASSLTRQGAYSPLHF

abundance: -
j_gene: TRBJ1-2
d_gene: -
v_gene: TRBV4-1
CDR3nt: TGCGCCAGCAGCCAATTTGGTGTGGCCTCCTGGGCTGGCTACACCTTC
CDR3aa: CASSQFGVASWAGYTF

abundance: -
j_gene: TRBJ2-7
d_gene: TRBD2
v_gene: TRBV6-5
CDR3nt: TGTGCCAGCAAAGGACTAGCCGCGAGCTCCTACGAGCAGTACTTC
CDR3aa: CASKGLAASSYEQYF

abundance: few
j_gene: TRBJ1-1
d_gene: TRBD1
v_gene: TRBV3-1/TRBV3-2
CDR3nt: TGTGCCAGCAGCCAAGTGACGGGACAGGGAACAGCTTTCTTT
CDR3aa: CASSQVTGQGTAFF

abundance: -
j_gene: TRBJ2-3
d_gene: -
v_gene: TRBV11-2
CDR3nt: TGTGCCAGCAGCTTAGATCTCGGGGGCACAGATACGCAGTATTTT
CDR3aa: CASSLDLGGTDTQYF

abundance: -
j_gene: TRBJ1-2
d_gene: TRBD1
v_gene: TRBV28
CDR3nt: TGTGCCAGCAGTCAGGGTGGACAGGTGGAATATGGCTACACCTTC
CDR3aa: CASSQGGQVEYGYTF

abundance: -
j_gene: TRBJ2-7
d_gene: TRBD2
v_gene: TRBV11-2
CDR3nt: TGTGCCAGCAGCACGGGACTAGTGGGATCCTACTACGAGCAGTACTTC
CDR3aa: CASSTGLVGSYYEQYF